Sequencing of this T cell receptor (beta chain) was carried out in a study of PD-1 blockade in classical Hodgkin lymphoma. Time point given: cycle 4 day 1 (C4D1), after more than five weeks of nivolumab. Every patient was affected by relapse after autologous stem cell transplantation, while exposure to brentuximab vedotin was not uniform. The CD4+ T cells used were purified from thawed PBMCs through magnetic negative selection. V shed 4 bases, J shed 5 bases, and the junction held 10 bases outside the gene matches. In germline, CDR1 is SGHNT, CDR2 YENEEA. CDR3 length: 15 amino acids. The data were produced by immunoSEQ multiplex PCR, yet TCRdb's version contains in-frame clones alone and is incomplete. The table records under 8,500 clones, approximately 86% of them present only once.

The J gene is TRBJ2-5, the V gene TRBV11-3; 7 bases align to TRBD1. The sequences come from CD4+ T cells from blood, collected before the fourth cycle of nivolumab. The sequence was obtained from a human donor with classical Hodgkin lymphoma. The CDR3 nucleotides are TGTGCCAGCAGCTCCAGGGGGACGCCTGGGGAGACCCAGTACTTC. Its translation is CASSSRGTPGETQYF.